These 28 T cell receptor beta chains came from one sample sequenced in a study of T-cell reconstitution after alpha-beta-depleted transplantation in children. The authors prepared the TCRbeta library with unique molecular identifiers. TCRdb re-derived calls from the PCR reads in MiXCR, one entry per CDR3 protein. Of some 280,000 distinct CDR3 sequences detected, roughly 9.5% appear once; the ten largest clones hold around a tenth. Sequenced here: PBMCs from the stem cell graft donor, sampled from the stem cell graft. These receptors originate from a human donor who donated a stem cell graft to a child with SCID.

The rearrangement links TRBV6-1 to TRBJ1-6; 7 bases are shared with TRBD1. Germline V CDR1 and CDR2: MNHNS, SASEGT. This CDR3 has 14 amino acids. With V trimmed by 5 bases and J by 9 bases, 7 bases remained unmatched. The CDR3 nucleotides are TGTGCCAGCAGTCCAAGACAGGGTAGTTCACCCCTCCACTTT. Encoded protein: CASSPRQGSSPLHF.

This clonotype showed up just a few times. The rearrangement links TRBV7-6 to TRBJ2-7; D possibly corresponds to TRBD1 (6 bases). Trimming removed 1 base at V and 2 bases at J, with 9 bases between. In germline, CDR1 is SGHVS, CDR2 FNYEAQ. The CDR3 runs 14 residues. In DNA, the CDR3 is TGTGCCAGCAGCTTAGGGACAGAAACCTACGAGCAGTACTTC. This gives the protein CASSLGTETYEQYF.

This clonotype was seen only a few times. The chain recombines TRBV5-1 with TRBJ2-3; D call uncertain. V lost 4 bases and J lost 5, with 14 bases in between. There are 14 residues in the CDR3. CDR1 SGHRS and CDR2 YFSETQ come from the germline V gene. The CDR3 sequence is CASSLERPGDTQYF. The CDR3 nucleotides are TGCGCCAGCAGCCTGGAGAGGCCCGGAGATACGCAGTATTTT.

This clonotype was counted a few times. The chain uses TRBV10-3 and TRBJ2-7, with a possible D match to TRBD1 (6 bases). Germline CDR1 is ENHRY and CDR2 is SYGVKD. V lost 5 bases and J 3 bases, leaving 11 bases between the germline ends. The CDR3 extends over 13 amino acids. The CDR3 loop reads CAISSGQNYEQYF. Written as DNA, the CDR3 is TGTGCCATCAGTTCCGGACAGAACTACGAGCAGTACTTC.

CDR3 bases: TGCGCCAGCAGCTTTACAGGGGGGCCCGATGAGACCCAGTACTTC. Translated: CASSFTGGPDETQYF. The rearrangement joins TRBV5-1 to TRBJ2-5; 8 nucleotides align to TRBD1. V lost 2 bases, J lost 5 bases, and 8 bases stayed unmatched. The CDR3 consists of 15 residues. Per germline, CDR1 SGHRS and CDR2 YFSETQ.

This clonotype was detected many times. The J gene is TRBJ1-4, the V gene TRBV18; D is uncertain. Germline V gene sequence: CDR1 KGHSH, CDR2 LQKENI. Trimming cost V 2 bases and J 0 bases, with 4 bases left between them. The length of the CDR3 is 14 residues. The CDR3 nucleotides read TGTGCCAGCTCACCAGGAACAACTAATGAAAAACTGTTTTTT. Translating it yields CASSPGTTNEKLFF.

The sample holds a few counts of this clonotype. The genes are TRBV5-1 and TRBJ2-2; 7 bases are a match to TRBD2. V lost 4 bases and J lost 5; bases outside the gene matches: 8. Per germline, CDR1 SGHRS and CDR2 YFSETQ. This CDR3 has 15 amino acids. The CDR3 sequence: CASSPNFGGTGELFF. DNA for the CDR3: TGCGCCAGCAGCCCCAACTTCGGGGGGACCGGGGAGCTGTTTTTT.

The chain joins TRBV12-3 or TRBV12-4 to TRBJ2-5, with D possibly being TRBD1 (5 bases). The CDR3 contains 13 residues. Trimming shortened V by 6 bases and J by 0 bases, and 8 bases separated the two germline ends. The CDR3, as DNA: TGTGCCAGCAGACGACAGTACCAAGAGACCCAGTACTTC. Its translation is CASRRQYQETQYF.

The genes are TRBV20-1 and TRBJ2-2, with D unresolved. Looked up from germline, CDR1 is DFQATT and CDR2 is SNEGSKA (reference sequence). The CDR3 runs 14 residues. V was pared by 3 bases and J by 5 bases, with 13 bases between. The CDR3 protein is CSASSTSRTGELFF. CDR3 sequence (DNA): TGCAGTGCTAGTTCTACTTCCAGGACCGGGGAGCTGTTTTTT.

This clonotype appeared a few times. The gene calls are TRBV10-3 and TRBJ2-1; 12 nucleotides line up with TRBD2. Germline CDR1 and CDR2: ENHRY and SYGVKD. V gave up 11 bases and J gave up 7 bases; unmatched junction bases: 12. This CDR3 region has 15 residues. Here the CDR3 reads CAVNGLAGGQNEQFF. The DNA for the CDR3 is TGTGCCGTCAATGGGCTAGCGGGGGGGCAGAATGAGCAGTTCTTC.

Comments on this clonotype: A junction boundary mismatches the germline segment, possibly from a read error. Written as DNA, the CDR3 is TGTGCCAGCTGCCAAGTGGTCCCAGGGACAGATACGCAGTATTTT. Translating gives CASCQVVPGTDTQYF. The V gene is TRBV3-1, the J gene TRBJ2-3; D is perhaps TRBD1 (5 bases). The CDR3 spans 15 residues. Per the germline V gene, CDR1 is LGHDT and CDR2 is YNNKEL (reference sequence).

The gene calls are TRBV20-1 and TRBJ1-2, with 7 positions matching TRBD1. Germline V gene data show CDR1 as DFQATT and CDR2 as SNEGSKA (reference sequence). The V and J ends lost 6 bases and 6 bases, in that order; junction bases with no gene match: 13. This CDR3 contains 14 residues. The DNA for the CDR3 is TGCAGTGCAGAACCACAGGGGAGTTGGGATGGCTACACCTTC. It codes for CSAEPQGSWDGYTF.

V is TRBV10-3 and J is TRBJ2-7; TRBD1 matches 8 bases. Germline V CDR1 and CDR2: ENHRY, SYGVKD. The CDR3 extends over 16 amino acids. V was clipped by 3 bases and J by 6 bases; unmatched bases: 13. The CDR3 DNA reads as TGTGCCATCAGTGACTACCAAGACAGGGGCCGCTTCGAGCAGTACTTC. This gives the protein CAISDYQDRGRFEQYF.

This clonotype was seen at least ten times. V is TRBV12-3 or TRBV12-4 and J is TRBJ1-2, with unresolved D. The CDR3 is 13 residues long. V lost 2 bases, J lost 4 bases, and 8 bases lay in between. The CDR3 loop reads CASSLYSSYGYTF. CDR3 bases: TGTGCCAGCAGTTTATATAGTTCCTATGGCTACACCTTC.

This clonotype was counted a few times. This chain connects TRBV2 to TRBJ2-3; TRBD2 agrees at 10 bases. Germline trimming cut 3 bases from V and 6 bases from J; bases unmatched to any gene: 12. This CDR3 region has 17 residues. Germline CDR1 reads SNHLY; CDR2 reads FYNNEI. The DNA of the CDR3 is TGTGCCAGCAGTGATTACCGCCTAGCGGGGGATGGGGATACGCAGTATTTT. Residues: CASSDYRLAGDGDTQYF.

The sample holds a few counts of this clonotype. The rearrangement links TRBV20-1 to TRBJ1-2; D is perhaps TRBD1 (6 bases). Germline CDR1 and CDR2: DFQATT and SNEGSKA (reference sequence). The CDR3 is 12 amino acids. The V and J ends lost 2 bases and 4 bases respectively, with 8 bases between them. CDR3 loop: CSARKGGYGYTF. The CDR3, as DNA: TGCAGTGCTAGAAAAGGGGGCTATGGCTACACCTTC.

The chain couples TRBV5-5 to TRBJ2-6, with TRBD1 matching over 8 bases. V lost 4 bases, J lost 3 bases, and 3 bases stayed unmatched. Looked up from germline, CDR1 is SGHKS and CDR2 is YYEKEE (reference sequence). The CDR3 sequence is 15 residues long. The CDR3 DNA is TGTGCCAGCAGCGCCGGGACAGGTGGGGCCAACGTCCTGACTTTC. The encoded protein is CASSAGTGGANVLTF.

The rearrangement links TRBV11-2 to TRBJ2-1, with 7 bases identical to TRBD2. V dropped 5 bases and J dropped 7; count of bases not matched to a gene: 11. The CDR3 runs to 15 residues. Germline CDR1 SGHAT, CDR2 FQNNGV. In DNA, the CDR3 is TGTGCCAGCAGCCTTCTAGGCGCCGGGAGGAATGAGCAGTTCTTC. It specifies CASSLLGAGRNEQFF.

This clonotype has more than one count but fewer than ten. The rearrangement links TRBV12-3 or TRBV12-4 to TRBJ2-7; D is perhaps TRBD1 (5 bases). The CDR3 spans 13 residues. Trimming took off 7 bases at V and 1 base at J, with 11 bases between the two ends. DNA of the CDR3: TGTGCCAGCACCCCCAGGGCTTCCTACGAGCAGTACTTC. Amino acids: CASTPRASYEQYF.

The rearrangement uses TRBV10-3 and TRBJ2-1; D might be TRBD1 (5 bases). Trimming removed 4 bases from V and 7 bases from J, with 17 bases in between. Germline loops: CDR1 ENHRY, CDR2 SYGVKD. The CDR3 loop spans 15 amino acids. The CDR3 DNA reads as TGTGCCATCAGTGGAGACATTGACAGACGGAATGAGCAGTTCTTC. Protein sequence: CAISGDIDRRNEQFF.

This clonotype came up a few times. This chain joins TRBV12-3 or TRBV12-4 and TRBJ2-7; 8 nucleotides agree with TRBD2. CDR3 length equals 15 residues. The V segment lost 5 bases and the J segment 2 bases; nucleotides outside the gene matches: 8. CDR3: CASSPPSGFAYEQYF. For the CDR3, the DNA is TGTGCCAGCAGTCCGCCTAGCGGGTTCGCCTACGAGCAGTACTTC.

The chain links TRBV10-3 to TRBJ2-1; perhaps D is TRBD1 or TRBD2 (5 bases each). This CDR3 has 11 amino acids. Germline V gene data show CDR1 as ENHRY and CDR2 as SYGVKD. V dropped 3 bases and J dropped 13 bases, with 10 bases sitting between them. The CDR3 region has the DNA TGTGCCATCAGTGACGGGACGCGTCAGTTCTTC. Its protein is CAISDGTRQFF.

This clonotype has ten or more counts. The chain carries TRBV2 and TRBJ2-3; 14 positions match TRBD2. The CDR3 runs 18 residues. Germline CDR1 is SNHLY and CDR2 is FYNNEI. The J segment lost 4 bases and the V segment lost 0 bases, leaving 6 bases of the junction unmatched. The CDR3 spells CASSEAGTSGGPPDTQYF. The CDR3 DNA sequence: TGTGCCAGCAGTGAAGCCGGGACTAGCGGGGGACCCCCAGATACGCAGTATTTT.

The sample holds a few counts of this clonotype. V gene TRBV6-1 combines with J gene TRBJ1-3; D gene ambiguous. In germline, CDR1 is MNHNS, CDR2 SASEGT. V was cut by 4 bases and J by 3 bases, with 10 bases left in between. This CDR3 is 14 amino acids long. In DNA form, the CDR3 reads TGTGCCAGCAGTGTAGGACCGTTTGGAAACACCATATATTTT. Its protein product is CASSVGPFGNTIYF.

This clonotype was found a few times. The chain combines TRBV12-3 or TRBV12-4 with TRBJ2-6; 8 bases are shared with TRBD1. CDR3 length: 16 amino acids. V shed 5 bases, J shed 4 bases, and the junction held 7 bases outside the gene matches. In nucleotides, the CDR3 is TGTGCCAGCAGTCCTATGACAGGGGACGGGGCCAACGTCCTGACTTTC. Translating gives CASSPMTGDGANVLTF.

The chain combines TRBV20-1 with TRBJ2-7; weak D call: TRBD1 (5 bases). Germline CDR1 and CDR2: DFQATT and SNEGSKA (reference sequence). The V and J ends lost 6 bases and 0 bases respectively, with 12 bases between them. The CDR3 has 13 residues. Here the CDR3 DNA reads TGCAGTGCGCTACAGGCATACTCCTACGAGCAGTACTTC. It codes for CSALQAYSYEQYF.

This chain connects TRBV5-1 to TRBJ2-1; the match to TRBD2 covers 11 bases. Germline assignment: CDR1 SGHRS and CDR2 YFSETQ. Trimming at V came to 0 bases and at J to 8 bases, leaving 7 bases not matched to a gene. The CDR3 consists of 16 residues. The CDR3 reads CASSLAELAGAHEQFF. CDR3 coding DNA: TGCGCCAGCAGCTTGGCCGAACTAGCGGGGGCGCATGAGCAGTTCTTC. Filled out from reference TRBV5-1 and TRBJ2-1, the complete variable domain reads KAGVTQTPRYLIKTRGQQVTLSCSPISGHRSVSWYQQTPGQGLQFLFEYFSETQRNKGNFPGRFSGRQFSNSRSEMNVSTLELGDSALYLCASSLAELAGAHEQFFGPGTRLTVL.

The chain uses TRBV12-3 or TRBV12-4 and TRBJ1-2; 8 bases map to TRBD1. J gave up 6 bases and V 5 bases, and 11 bases lay outside the gene matches. This CDR3 spans 15 amino acids. The CDR3 sequence: CASSHRTGYDNGYTF. In nucleotides, the CDR3 is TGTGCCAGCAGTCACCGGACAGGGTACGATAATGGCTACACCTTC.